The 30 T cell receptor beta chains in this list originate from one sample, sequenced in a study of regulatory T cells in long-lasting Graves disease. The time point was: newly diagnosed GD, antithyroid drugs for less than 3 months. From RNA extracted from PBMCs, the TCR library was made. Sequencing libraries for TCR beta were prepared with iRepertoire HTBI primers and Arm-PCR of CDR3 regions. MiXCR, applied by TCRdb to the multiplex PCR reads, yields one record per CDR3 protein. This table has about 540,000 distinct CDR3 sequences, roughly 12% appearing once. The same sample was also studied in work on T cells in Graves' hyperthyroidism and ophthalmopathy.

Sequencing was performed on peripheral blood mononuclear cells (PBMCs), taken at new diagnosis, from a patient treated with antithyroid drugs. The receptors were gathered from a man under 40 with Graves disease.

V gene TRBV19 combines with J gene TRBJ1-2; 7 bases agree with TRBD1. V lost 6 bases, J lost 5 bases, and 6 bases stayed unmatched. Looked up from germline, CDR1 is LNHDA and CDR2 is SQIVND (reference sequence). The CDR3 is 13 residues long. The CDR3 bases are TGTGCCAGTAGGAAGGAGGGGGCATATGGCTACACCTTC. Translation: CASRKEGAYGYTF. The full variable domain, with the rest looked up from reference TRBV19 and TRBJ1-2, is DGGITQSPKYLFRKEGQNVTLSCEQNLNHDAMYWYRQDPGQGLRLIYYSQIVNDFQKGDIAEGYSVSREKKESFPLTVTSAQKNPTAFYLCASRKEGAYGYTFGSGTRLTVV.

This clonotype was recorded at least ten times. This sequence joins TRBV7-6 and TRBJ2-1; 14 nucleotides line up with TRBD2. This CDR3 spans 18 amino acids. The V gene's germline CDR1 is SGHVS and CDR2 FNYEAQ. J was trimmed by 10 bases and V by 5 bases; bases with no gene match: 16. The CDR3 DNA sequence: TGTGCCAGCAGCCTCGGCCCCAGACTAGCGGGAGGGCATAGGGAGCAGTTCTTC. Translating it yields CASSLGPRLAGGHREQFF.

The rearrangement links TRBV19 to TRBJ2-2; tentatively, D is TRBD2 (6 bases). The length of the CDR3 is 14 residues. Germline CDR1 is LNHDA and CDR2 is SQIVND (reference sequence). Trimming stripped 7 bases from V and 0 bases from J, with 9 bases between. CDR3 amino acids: CASTPSANTGELFF. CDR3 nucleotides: TGTGCCAGTACCCCTAGCGCGAACACCGGGGAGCTGTTTTTT.

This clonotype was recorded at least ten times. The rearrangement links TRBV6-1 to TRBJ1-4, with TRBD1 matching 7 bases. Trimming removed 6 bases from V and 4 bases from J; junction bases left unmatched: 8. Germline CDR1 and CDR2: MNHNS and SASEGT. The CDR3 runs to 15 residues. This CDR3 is CASRKYWDSNEKLFF. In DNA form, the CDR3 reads TGTGCCAGCAGGAAGTATTGGGACAGTAATGAAAAACTGTTTTTT.

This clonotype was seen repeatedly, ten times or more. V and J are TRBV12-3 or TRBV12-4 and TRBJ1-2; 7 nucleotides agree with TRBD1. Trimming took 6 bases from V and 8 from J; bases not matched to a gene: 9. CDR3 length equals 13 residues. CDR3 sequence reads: CASSPDRAIGYTF. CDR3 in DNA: TGTGCCAGCAGCCCTGACAGGGCCATCGGCTACACCTTC.

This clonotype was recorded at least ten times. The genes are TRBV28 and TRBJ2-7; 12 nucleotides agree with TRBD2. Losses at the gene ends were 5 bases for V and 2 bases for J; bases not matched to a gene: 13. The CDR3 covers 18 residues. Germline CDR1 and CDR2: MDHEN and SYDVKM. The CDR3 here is CASSGLAGIMRGTYEQYF. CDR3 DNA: TGTGCCAGCAGTGGACTAGCGGGGATAATGAGGGGAACCTACGAGCAGTACTTC.

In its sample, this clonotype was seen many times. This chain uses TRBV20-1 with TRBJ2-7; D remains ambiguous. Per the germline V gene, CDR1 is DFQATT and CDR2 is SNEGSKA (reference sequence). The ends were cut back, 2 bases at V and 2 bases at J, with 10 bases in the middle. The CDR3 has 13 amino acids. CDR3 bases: TGCAGTGCTAGAACCGGCCAACCCTACGAGCAGTACTTC. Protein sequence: CSARTGQPYEQYF.

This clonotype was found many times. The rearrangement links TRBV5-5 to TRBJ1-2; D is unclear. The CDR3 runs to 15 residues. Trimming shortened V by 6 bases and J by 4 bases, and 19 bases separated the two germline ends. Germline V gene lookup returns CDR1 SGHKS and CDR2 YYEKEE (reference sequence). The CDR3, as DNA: TGTGCCAGCAACCCGGGTACTAGCACCGCCTATGGCTACACCTTC. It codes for CASNPGTSTAYGYTF.

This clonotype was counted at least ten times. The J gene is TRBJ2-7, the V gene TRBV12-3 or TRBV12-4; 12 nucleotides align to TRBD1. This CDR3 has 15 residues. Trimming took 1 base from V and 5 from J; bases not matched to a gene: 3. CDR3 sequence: CASSLVGTGGHEQYF. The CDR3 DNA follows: TGTGCCAGCAGTTTAGTTGGGACAGGGGGCCACGAGCAGTACTTC.

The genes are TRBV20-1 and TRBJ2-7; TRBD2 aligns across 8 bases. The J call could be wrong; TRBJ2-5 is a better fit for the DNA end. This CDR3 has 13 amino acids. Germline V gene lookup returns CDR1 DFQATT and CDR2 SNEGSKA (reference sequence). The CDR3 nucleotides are TGCAGTGCTAGGGCGGGGGGCTTCGGGACCCAGTACTTC. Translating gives CSARAGGFGTQYF.

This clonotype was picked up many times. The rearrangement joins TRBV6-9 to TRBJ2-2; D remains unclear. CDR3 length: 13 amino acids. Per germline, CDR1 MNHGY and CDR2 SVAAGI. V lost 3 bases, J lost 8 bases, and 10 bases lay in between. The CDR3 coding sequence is TGTGCCAGCAGTTACCAGCCAGCAGGGGAGCTGTTTTTT. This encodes CASSYQPAGELFF.

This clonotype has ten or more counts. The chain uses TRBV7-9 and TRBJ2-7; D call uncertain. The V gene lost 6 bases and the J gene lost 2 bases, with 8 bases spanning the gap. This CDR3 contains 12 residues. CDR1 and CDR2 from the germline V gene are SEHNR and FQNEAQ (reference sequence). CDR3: CASSSNAYEQYF. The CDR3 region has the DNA TGTGCCAGCAGTTCGAACGCCTACGAGCAGTACTTC.

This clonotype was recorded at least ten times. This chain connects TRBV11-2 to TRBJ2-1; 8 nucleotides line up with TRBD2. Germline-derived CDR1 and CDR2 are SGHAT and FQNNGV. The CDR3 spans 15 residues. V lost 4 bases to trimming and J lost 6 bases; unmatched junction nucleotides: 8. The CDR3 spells CASSSVERELNEQFF. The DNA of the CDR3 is TGTGCCAGCAGCTCGGTCGAGCGGGAGCTCAATGAGCAGTTCTTC.

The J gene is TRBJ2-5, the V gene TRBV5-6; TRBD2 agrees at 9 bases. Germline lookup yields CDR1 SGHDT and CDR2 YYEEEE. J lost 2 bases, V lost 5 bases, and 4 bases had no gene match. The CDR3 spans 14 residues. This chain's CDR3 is CASSSGLAQETQYF. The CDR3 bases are TGTGCCAGCAGTTCTGGACTAGCGCAAGAGACCCAGTACTTC.

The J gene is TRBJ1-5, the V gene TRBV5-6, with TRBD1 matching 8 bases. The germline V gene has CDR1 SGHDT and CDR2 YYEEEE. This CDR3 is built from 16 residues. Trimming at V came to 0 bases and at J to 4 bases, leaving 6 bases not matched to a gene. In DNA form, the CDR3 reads TGTGCCAGCAGCTTGGCTCGGCAGGGGGCTAATCAGCCCCAGCATTTT. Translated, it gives CASSLARQGANQPQHF.

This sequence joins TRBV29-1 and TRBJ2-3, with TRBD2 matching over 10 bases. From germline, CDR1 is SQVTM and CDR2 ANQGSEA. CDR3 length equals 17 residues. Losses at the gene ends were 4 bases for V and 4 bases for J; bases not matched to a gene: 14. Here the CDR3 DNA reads TGCAGCGTTGTTCCCGAGGAGCTAGCGGGAGTTGCAGATACGCAGTATTTT. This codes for CSVVPEELAGVADTQYF.

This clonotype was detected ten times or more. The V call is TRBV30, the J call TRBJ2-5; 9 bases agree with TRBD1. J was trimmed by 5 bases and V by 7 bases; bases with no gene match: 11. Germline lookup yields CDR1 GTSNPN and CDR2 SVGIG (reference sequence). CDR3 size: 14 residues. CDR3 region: CAFLAGTGRETQYF. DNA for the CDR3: TGTGCCTTTCTTGCCGGGACAGGGAGGGAGACCCAGTACTTC.

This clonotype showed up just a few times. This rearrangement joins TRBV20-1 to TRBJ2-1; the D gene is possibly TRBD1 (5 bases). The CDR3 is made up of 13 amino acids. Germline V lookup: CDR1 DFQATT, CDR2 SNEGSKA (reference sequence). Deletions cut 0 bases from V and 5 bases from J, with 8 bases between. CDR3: CSAREDTHNEQFF. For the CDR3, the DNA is TGCAGTGCTAGAGAGGACACCCACAATGAGCAGTTCTTC.

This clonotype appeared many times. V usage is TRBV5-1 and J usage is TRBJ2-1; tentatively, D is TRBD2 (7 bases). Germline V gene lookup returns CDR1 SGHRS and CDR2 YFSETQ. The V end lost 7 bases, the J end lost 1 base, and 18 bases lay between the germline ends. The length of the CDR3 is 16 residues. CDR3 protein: CASGGGGSSSYNEQFF. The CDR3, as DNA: TGCGCCAGCGGGGGGGGCGGGAGTTCGTCCTACAATGAGCAGTTCTTC.

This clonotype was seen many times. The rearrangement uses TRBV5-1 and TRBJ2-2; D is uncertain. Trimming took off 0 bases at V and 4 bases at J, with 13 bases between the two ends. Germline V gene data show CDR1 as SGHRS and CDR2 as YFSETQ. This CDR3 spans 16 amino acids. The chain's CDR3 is CASSLGWTPGTGELFF. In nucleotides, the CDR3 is TGCGCCAGCAGCTTGGGATGGACCCCGGGCACCGGGGAGCTGTTTTTT.

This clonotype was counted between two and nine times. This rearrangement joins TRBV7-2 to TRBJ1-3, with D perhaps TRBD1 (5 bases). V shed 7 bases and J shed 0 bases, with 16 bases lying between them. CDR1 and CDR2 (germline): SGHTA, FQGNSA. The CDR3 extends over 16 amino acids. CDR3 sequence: CASTFSRVFSGNTIYF. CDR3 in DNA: TGTGCCAGCACTTTTAGCAGGGTTTTCTCTGGAAACACCATATATTTT.

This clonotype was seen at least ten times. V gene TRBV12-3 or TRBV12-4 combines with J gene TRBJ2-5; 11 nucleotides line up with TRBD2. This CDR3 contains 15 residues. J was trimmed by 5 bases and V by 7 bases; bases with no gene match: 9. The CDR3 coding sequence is TGTGCCAGCACCCCACTAGCGGGAGTTGGGGAGACCCAGTACTTC. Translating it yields CASTPLAGVGETQYF.

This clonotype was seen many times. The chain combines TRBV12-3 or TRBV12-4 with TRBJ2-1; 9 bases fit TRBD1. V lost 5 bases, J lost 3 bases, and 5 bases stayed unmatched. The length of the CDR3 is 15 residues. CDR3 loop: CASSAPGQGYNEQFF. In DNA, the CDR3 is TGTGCCAGCAGTGCTCCGGGACAGGGCTACAATGAGCAGTTCTTC.

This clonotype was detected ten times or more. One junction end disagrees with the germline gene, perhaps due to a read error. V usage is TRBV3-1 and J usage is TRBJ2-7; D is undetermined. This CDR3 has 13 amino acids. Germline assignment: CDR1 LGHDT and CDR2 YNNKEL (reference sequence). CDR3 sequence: CASSQYSGAPGDF. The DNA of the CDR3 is TGTGCCAGCAGCCAATACTCGGGCGCGCCAGGAGACTTC.

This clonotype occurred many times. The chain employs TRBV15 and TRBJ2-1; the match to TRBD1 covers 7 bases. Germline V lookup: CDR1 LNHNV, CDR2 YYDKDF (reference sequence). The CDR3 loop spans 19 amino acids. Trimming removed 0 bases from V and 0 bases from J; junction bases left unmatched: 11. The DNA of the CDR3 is TGTGCCACCAGCAGAGAGAAGGGACAGTTTCCTAGCTCCTACAATGAGCAGTTCTTC. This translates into CATSREKGQFPSSYNEQFF.

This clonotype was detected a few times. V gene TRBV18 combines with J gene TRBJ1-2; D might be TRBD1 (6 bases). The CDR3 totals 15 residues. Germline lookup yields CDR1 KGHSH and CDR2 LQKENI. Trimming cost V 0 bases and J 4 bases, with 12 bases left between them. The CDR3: CASSPPGQGTYGYTF. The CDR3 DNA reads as TGTGCCAGCTCACCACCGGGACAAGGGACCTATGGCTACACCTTC.

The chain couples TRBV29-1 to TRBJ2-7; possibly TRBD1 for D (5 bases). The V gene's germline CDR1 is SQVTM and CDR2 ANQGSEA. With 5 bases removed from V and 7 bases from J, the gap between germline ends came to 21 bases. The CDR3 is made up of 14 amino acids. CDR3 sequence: CSVIPGRAENEQYF. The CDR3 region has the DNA TGCAGCGTTATACCGGGCAGGGCTGAGAATGAGCAGTACTTC.

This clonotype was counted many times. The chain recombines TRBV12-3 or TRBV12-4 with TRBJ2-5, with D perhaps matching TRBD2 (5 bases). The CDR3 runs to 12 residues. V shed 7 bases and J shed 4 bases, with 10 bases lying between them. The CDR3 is CASTSRGETQYF. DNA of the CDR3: TGTGCCAGCACTTCCCGGGGAGAGACCCAGTACTTC.

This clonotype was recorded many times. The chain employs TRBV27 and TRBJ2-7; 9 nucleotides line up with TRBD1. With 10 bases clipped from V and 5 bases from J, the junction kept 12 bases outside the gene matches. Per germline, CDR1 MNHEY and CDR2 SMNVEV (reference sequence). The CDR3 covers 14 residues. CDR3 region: CAMPSGTGIDEQYF. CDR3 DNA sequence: TGTGCCATGCCTTCCGGGACAGGGATAGACGAGCAGTACTTC.

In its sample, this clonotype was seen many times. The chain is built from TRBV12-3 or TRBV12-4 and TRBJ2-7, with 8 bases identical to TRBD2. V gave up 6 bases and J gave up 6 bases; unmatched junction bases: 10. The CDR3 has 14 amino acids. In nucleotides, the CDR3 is TGTGCCAGCAGCGCCAACCGGGGGGGAATCGAGCAGTACTTC. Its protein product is CASSANRGGIEQYF.